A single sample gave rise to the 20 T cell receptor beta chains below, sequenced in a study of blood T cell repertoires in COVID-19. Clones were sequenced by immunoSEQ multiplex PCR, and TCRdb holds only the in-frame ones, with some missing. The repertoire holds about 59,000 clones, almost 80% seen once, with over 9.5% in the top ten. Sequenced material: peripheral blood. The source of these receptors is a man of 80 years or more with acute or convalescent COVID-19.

The CDR3 loop reads CASSLTLNNEQFF. In nucleotides, the CDR3 is TGTGCCAGCAGCTTGACTCTGAACAATGAGCAGTTCTTC. This chain uses TRBV11-2 with TRBJ2-1; D is unclear. V lost 3 bases to trimming and J lost 5 bases, with 8 bases between them. CDR3 length equals 13 residues. The germline CDR1 and CDR2 sequences are SGHAT and FQNNGV.

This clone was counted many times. In nucleotides, the CDR3 is TGTGCCAGCAGCGTAAACAGGGGGATCTATGGCTACACCTTC. Translation gives CASSVNRGIYGYTF. This chain uses TRBV5-4 with TRBJ1-2, with 8 positions matching TRBD1. Germline loops: CDR1 SGHNT, CDR2 YYREEE (reference sequence). The CDR3 is 14 residues long. After removal of 4 bases from V and 4 bases from J, the junction contained 6 bases not matched to a gene.

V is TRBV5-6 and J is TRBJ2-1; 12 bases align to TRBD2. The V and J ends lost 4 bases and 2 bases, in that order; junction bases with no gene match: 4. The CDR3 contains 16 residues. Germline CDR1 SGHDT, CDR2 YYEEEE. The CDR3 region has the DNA TGTGCCAGCAGCCTTACTAGCGGGGGGCCCTACAATGAGCAGTTCTTC. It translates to CASSLTSGGPYNEQFF.

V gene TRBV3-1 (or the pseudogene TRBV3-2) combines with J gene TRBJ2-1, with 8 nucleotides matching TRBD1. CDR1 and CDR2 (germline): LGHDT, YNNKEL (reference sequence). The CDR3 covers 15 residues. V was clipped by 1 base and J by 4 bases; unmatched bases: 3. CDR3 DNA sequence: TGTGCCAGCAGCCAAGCAGACAGGGGATACAATGAGCAGTTCTTC. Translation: CASSQADRGYNEQFF.

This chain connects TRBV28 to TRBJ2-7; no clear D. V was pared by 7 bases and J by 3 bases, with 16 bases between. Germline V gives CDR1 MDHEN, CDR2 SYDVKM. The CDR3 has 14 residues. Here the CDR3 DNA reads TGTGCCAGCACCGCCGGCACAGCCGTCTACGAGCAGTACTTC. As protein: CASTAGTAVYEQYF.

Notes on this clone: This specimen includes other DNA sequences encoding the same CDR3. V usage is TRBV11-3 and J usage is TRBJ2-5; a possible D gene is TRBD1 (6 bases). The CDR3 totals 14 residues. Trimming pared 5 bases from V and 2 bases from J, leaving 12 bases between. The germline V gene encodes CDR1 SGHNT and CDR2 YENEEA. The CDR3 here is CASSPGQPQETQYF. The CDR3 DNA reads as TGTGCCAGCAGCCCCGGACAGCCTCAAGAGACCCAGTACTTC.

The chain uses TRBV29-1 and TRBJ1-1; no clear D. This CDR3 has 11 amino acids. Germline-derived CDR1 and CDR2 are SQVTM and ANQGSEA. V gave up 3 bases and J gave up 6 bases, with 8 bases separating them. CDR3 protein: CSVDPVAEAFF. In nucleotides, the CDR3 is TGCAGCGTTGATCCTGTTGCTGAAGCTTTCTTT.

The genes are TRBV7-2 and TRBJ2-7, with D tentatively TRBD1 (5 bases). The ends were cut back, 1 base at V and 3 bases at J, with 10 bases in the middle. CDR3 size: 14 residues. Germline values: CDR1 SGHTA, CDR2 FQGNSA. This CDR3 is CASSLGSGLYEQYF. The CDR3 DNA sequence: TGTGCCAGCAGCTTAGGTTCAGGGCTCTACGAGCAGTACTTC.

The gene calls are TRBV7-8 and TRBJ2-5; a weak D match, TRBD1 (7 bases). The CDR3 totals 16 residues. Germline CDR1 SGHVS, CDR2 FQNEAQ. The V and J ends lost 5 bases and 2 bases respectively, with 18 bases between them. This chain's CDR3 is CASSPNPTGRQETQYF. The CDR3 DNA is TGTGCCAGCAGCCCTAACCCGACAGGGAGGCAAGAGACCCAGTACTTC.

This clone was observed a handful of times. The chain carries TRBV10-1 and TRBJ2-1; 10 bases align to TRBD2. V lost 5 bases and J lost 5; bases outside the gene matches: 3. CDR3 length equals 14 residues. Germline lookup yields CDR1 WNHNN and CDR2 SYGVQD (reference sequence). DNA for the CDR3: TGCGCCAGCAGTAAAGCGGGGGGGGACAATGAGCAGTTCTTC. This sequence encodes CASSKAGGDNEQFF.

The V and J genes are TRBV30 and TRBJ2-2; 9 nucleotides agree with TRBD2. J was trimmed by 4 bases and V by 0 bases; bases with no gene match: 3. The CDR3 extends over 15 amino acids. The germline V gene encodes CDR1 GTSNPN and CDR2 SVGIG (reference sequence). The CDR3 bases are TGTGCCTGGAGTGTGAAGACTAGCGGCACCGGGGAGCTGTTTTTT. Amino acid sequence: CAWSVKTSGTGELFF.

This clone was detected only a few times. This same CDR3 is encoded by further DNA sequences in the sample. CDR3 protein: CASSPGQPNTEAFF. As DNA, the CDR3 is TGCGCCAGCAGCCCGGGACAACCGAACACTGAAGCTTTCTTT. The chain has TRBV5-1 and TRBJ1-1, with TRBD1 as a possible D gene (6 bases). CDR3 length: 14 amino acids. Germline assignment: CDR1 SGHRS and CDR2 YFSETQ. V was trimmed by 4 bases and J by 1 base, leaving 11 bases between them.

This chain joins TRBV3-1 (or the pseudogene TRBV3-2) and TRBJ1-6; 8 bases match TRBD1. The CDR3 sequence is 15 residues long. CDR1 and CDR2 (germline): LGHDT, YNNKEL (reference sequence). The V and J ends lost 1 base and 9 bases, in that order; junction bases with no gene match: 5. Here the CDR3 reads CASSQGPGGFSPLHF. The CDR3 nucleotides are TGTGCCAGCAGCCAAGGTCCAGGGGGCTTTTCACCCCTCCACTTT.

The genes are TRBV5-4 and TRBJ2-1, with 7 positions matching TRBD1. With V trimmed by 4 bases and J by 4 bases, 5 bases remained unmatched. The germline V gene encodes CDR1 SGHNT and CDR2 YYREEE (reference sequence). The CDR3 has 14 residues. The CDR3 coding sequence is TGTGCCAGCAGCGCGCCGGGACAGTACAATGAGCAGTTCTTC. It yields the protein CASSAPGQYNEQFF.

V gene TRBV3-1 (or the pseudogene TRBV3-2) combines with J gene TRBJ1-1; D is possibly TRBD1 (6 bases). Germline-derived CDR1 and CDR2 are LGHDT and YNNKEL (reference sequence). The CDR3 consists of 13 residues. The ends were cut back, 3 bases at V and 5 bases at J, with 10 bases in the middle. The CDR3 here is CASSHGQNTEAFF. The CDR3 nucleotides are TGTGCCAGCAGCCATGGACAGAATACTGAAGCTTTCTTT.

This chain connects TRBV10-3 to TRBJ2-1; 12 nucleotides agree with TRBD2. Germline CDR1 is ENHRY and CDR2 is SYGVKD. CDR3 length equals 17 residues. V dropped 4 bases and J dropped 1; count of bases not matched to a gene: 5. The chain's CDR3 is CAISVLAGGYSYNEQFF. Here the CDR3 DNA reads TGTGCCATCAGTGTACTAGCGGGGGGATATTCCTACAATGAGCAGTTCTTC.

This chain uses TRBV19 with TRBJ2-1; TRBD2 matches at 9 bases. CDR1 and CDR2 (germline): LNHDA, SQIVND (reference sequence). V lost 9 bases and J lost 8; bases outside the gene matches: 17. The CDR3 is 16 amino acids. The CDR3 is CASTTTAGGSIDEQFF. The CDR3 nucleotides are TGTGCCAGCACTACGACGGCGGGAGGGTCTATCGATGAGCAGTTCTTC.

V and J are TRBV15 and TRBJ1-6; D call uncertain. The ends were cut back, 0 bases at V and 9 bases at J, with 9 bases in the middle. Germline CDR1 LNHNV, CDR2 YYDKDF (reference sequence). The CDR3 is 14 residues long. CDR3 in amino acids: CATSREPRSSPLHF. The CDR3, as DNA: TGTGCCACCAGCAGAGAACCCAGATCTTCACCCCTCCACTTT.

The CDR3 bases are TGTGCCAGCAGCTTAGCGCGGGTGGCCACGTACGAGCAGTACTTC. This translates into CASSLARVATYEQYF. This rearrangement joins TRBV7-9 to TRBJ2-7; D might be TRBD2 (5 bases). This CDR3 is built from 15 residues. CDR1 and CDR2 from the germline V gene are SEHNR and FQNEAQ (reference sequence). The V and J ends lost 0 bases and 4 bases respectively, with 13 bases between them.

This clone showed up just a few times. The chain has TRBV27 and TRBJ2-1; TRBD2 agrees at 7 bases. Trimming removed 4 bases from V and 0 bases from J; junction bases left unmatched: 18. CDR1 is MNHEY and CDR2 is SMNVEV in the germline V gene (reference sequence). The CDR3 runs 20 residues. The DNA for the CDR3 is TGTGCCAGCAGTTCCCTAACCATGGGAGCGGGAATAAGCTCCTACAATGAGCAGTTCTTC. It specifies CASSSLTMGAGISSYNEQFF.